This T cell receptor beta chain was captured by sequencing in a study of T cell responses to AZD1222 COVID-19 vaccine. CDR1 SQVTM and CDR2 ANQGSEA come from the germline V gene. CDR3 size: 13 residues. V lost 7 bases and J lost 2; bases outside the gene matches: 7. Notes on the study in general: As reported, nearly half of all spike-specific TCRs target variant regions that are unmutated. Baseline serology detected seropositivity in only six AZD1222 recipients. Scientists sampled the repertoires only once the peak T cell response had passed.

Method: immunoSEQ multiplex PCR; TCRdb's copy keeps in-frame clones and lacks some. Found here are about 110,000 clones, roughly 87% of them singletons; the top ten hold approximately 5%. Worth noting for this clone: The target antigen is unknown.

Sequencing was performed on peripheral blood, taken on day 0 of AZD1222 vaccination. This rearrangement joins TRBV29-1 to TRBJ2-7; 8 bases map to TRBD2. This TCR was recovered from an adult in good health. The CDR3 protein is CSAREGGAYEQYF. DNA for the CDR3: TGCAGCGCCCGGGAGGGGGGAGCCTACGAGCAGTACTTC.